Below, 30 T cell receptor beta chains from the same sample are listed, as sequenced in a study of beta chain features in type 1 diabetes. Expressed TCRB transcripts were sequenced, since all the RNA that had been isolated was reverse transcribed. Method: immunoSEQ multiplex PCR; TCRdb's copy keeps in-frame clones and lacks some. The sample includes almost 350,000 clones, about 19% of them seen just once. Input material: naive CD4+ T cells from blood. These receptors were collected from a woman under 30 in good health.

The genes are TRBV30 and TRBJ1-1, with no clear D. Germline CDR1 reads GTSNPN; CDR2 reads SVGIG (reference sequence). CDR3 size: 14 residues. V was clipped by 7 bases and J by 0 bases, with 15 bases between them. In DNA form, the CDR3 reads TGTGCCTTGAAGAACAGACGGATGAACACTGAAGCTTTCTTT. This sequence encodes CALKNRRMNTEAFF.

This clone came up a few times. This chain uses TRBV12-5 with TRBJ2-3, with D unresolved. Trimming removed 1 base from V and 5 bases from J, with 16 bases in between. This CDR3 has 16 residues. Per the germline V gene, CDR1 is LGHNT and CDR2 is FRNRAP. The CDR3 region has the DNA TGTGCTAGTGGTTTGGACTTAAACCTAGATCGAGATACGCAGTATTTT. It is translated as CASGLDLNLDRDTQYF.

The CDR3 loop is CASSNPGQPYEQYF. CDR3 in DNA: TGTGCCAGCAGCAATCCGGGACAACCCTACGAGCAGTACTTC. The chain carries TRBV7-2 and TRBJ2-7; a possible D gene is TRBD1 (6 bases). The CDR3 contains 14 residues. Between the trimmed V and J ends, which lost 5 bases and 2 bases, there was a span of 13 bases. Germline-derived CDR1 and CDR2 are SGHTA and FQGNSA. The whole variable domain, remainder taken from reference TRBV7-2 and TRBJ2-7, is GAGVSQSPSNKVTEKGKDVELRCDPISGHTALYWYRQSLGQGLEFLIYFQGNSAPDKSGLPSDRFSAERTGGSVSTLTIQRTQQEDSAVYLCASSNPGQPYEQYFGPGTRLTVT.

The chain combines TRBV18 with TRBJ1-1, with D unclear. Per the germline V gene, CDR1 is KGHSH and CDR2 is LQKENI. CDR3 length: 14 amino acids. Trimming left V 1 base short and J 0 bases short, with 6 bases between. The CDR3 sequence is CASSPQELNTEAFF. The CDR3 DNA follows: TGTGCCAGCTCACCACAGGAGCTGAACACTGAAGCTTTCTTT.

The CDR3 region is CASSLTWRAGGLMNTEAFF. The CDR3, as DNA: TGTGCCAGCAGCCTGACGTGGAGGGCAGGGGGGCTTATGAACACTGAAGCTTTCTTT. V and J are TRBV5-6 and TRBJ1-1; TRBD1 aligns across 7 bases. From germline, CDR1 is SGHDT and CDR2 YYEEEE. The CDR3 is 19 amino acids. The V gene end was trimmed by 4 bases and the J gene end by 0 bases; junction bases not matched to a gene: 18.

This chain uses TRBV7-2 with TRBJ2-5; TRBD2 matches 12 bases. Germline CDR1 and CDR2: SGHTA and FQGNSA. This CDR3 contains 15 residues. V lost 4 bases to trimming and J lost 5 bases; unmatched junction nucleotides: 5. CDR3 sequence reads: CASSSLGLAGETQYF. The CDR3 DNA is TGTGCCAGCAGCTCCTTAGGACTAGCGGGGGAGACCCAGTACTTC.

In this sample, this clone turned up a few times. The chain is built from TRBV30 and TRBJ2-5; 8 bases are shared with TRBD1. The germline CDR1 and CDR2 sequences are GTSNPN and SVGIG (reference sequence). This CDR3 has 13 residues. Losses at the gene ends were 4 bases for V and 2 bases for J; bases not matched to a gene: 3. CDR3 loop: CAWIDRGQETQYF. The CDR3 DNA follows: TGTGCCTGGATCGACAGGGGACAAGAGACCCAGTACTTC.

The chain recombines TRBV30 with TRBJ1-5, with 11 bases aligning to TRBD1. CDR3 length equals 16 residues. Germline CDR1 is GTSNPN and CDR2 is SVGIG (reference sequence). J gave up 0 bases and V 0 bases, and 1 base lay outside the gene matches. CDR3 sequence reads: CAWSVGTGGSNQPQHF. The DNA for the CDR3 is TGTGCCTGGAGTGTAGGGACAGGGGGTAGCAATCAGCCCCAGCATTTT.

As regards this clone: Other DNA sequences from this sample encode an identical CDR3 as well. This sequence joins TRBV5-1 and TRBJ2-1; 7 bases are shared with TRBD1. V shed 2 bases and J 7 bases; nucleotides not matched to a gene: 0. The CDR3 covers 12 residues. CDR1 and CDR2 from the germline V gene are SGHRS and YFSETQ. The CDR3 loop is CASSLQGNEQFF. DNA of the CDR3: TGCGCCAGCAGCTTACAGGGGAATGAGCAGTTCTTC.

This clone was seen only a few times. The V gene is TRBV7-2, the J gene TRBJ2-7; tentative D call: TRBD2 (6 bases). The germline V gene has CDR1 SGHTA and CDR2 FQGNSA. V was shortened by 5 bases and J by 5 bases, with 13 bases between the two germline ends. The CDR3 is made up of 13 amino acids. Here the CDR3 reads CASSPRRDHEQYF. The CDR3 nucleotides read TGTGCCAGCAGCCCCAGGAGGGACCACGAGCAGTACTTC.

The chain carries TRBV9 and TRBJ2-1; tentative D call: TRBD2 (5 bases). Deletions cut 1 base from V and 0 bases from J, with 14 bases between. Germline CDR1 reads SGDLS; CDR2 reads YYNGEE. The CDR3 totals 17 residues. The CDR3 sequence: CASSVSSGYSSYNEQFF. CDR3 nucleotides: TGTGCCAGCAGCGTATCCAGCGGTTATAGCTCCTACAATGAGCAGTTCTTC.

A few counts support this clone. The rearrangement uses TRBV5-1 and TRBJ2-1; TRBD2 aligns across 13 bases. There are 16 residues in the CDR3. Per the germline V gene, CDR1 is SGHRS and CDR2 is YFSETQ. The J segment lost 5 bases and the V segment lost 5 bases, leaving 7 bases of the junction unmatched. The DNA for the CDR3 is TGCGCCAGCAGTTCGACCGGGACTAGCGGGAACAATGAGCAGTTCTTC. Its translation is CASSSTGTSGNNEQFF.

The genes are TRBV27 and TRBJ2-7; 8 bases map to TRBD1. The CDR3 consists of 15 residues. Per the germline V gene, CDR1 is MNHEY and CDR2 is SMNVEV (reference sequence). J was trimmed by 4 bases and V by 2 bases; bases with no gene match: 7. CDR3 in amino acids: CASSLRTGPAYEQYF. In DNA form, the CDR3 reads TGTGCCAGCAGTTTACGGACAGGGCCAGCTTACGAGCAGTACTTC.

The sample holds a few counts of this clone. The chain employs TRBV18 and TRBJ1-2; no clear D gene. The CDR3 covers 15 residues. The germline V and J ends were trimmed by 2 bases and 4 bases, with 14 bases remaining between them. The V gene's germline CDR1 is KGHSH and CDR2 LQKENI. CDR3 DNA sequence: TGTGCCAGCTCACCATCAGCGGGGTATTCCTATGGCTACACCTTC. Its protein product is CASSPSAGYSYGYTF.

J is TRBJ2-1 and V is TRBV9; 8 bases match TRBD2. The length of the CDR3 is 15 residues. Unmatched junction bases numbered 6, after V lost 3 bases and J lost 4 bases. Germline V gene sequence: CDR1 SGDLS, CDR2 YYNGEE. CDR3 residues: CASSATSGSYNEQFF. The CDR3, as DNA: TGTGCCAGCAGCGCTACTAGCGGTAGTTACAATGAGCAGTTCTTC.

The chain carries TRBV2 and TRBJ2-7; 12 nucleotides agree with TRBD2. Trimming cost V 6 bases and J 4 bases; bases outside gene matches: 10. CDR1 SNHLY and CDR2 FYNNEI come from the germline V gene. The CDR3 runs to 16 residues. CDR3 amino acids: CASRRASTSGSYEQYF. CDR3 coding DNA: TGTGCCAGCAGGAGAGCTTCGACTAGCGGGAGTTACGAGCAGTACTTC.

Remarks on this clone: In the same sample, other DNA sequences code for this CDR3. The rearrangement uses TRBV30 and TRBJ1-1; 8 bases map to TRBD1. V gave up 2 bases and J gave up 8 bases; unmatched junction bases: 4. The CDR3 consists of 12 residues. CDR1 and CDR2 from the germline V gene are GTSNPN and SVGIG (reference sequence). The CDR3 spells CAWSPRTGEAFF. The CDR3 DNA follows: TGTGCCTGGAGTCCCAGGACAGGGGAAGCTTTCTTT.

The chain uses TRBV7-9 and TRBJ1-2, with D maybe TRBD1 (6 bases). Germline assignment: CDR1 SEHNR and CDR2 FQNEAQ (reference sequence). V was cut by 7 bases and J by 8 bases, with 23 bases left in between. This CDR3 contains 15 residues. The CDR3 region is CASTYSGNRVYGYTF. Here the CDR3 DNA reads TGTGCCAGCACCTACTCCGGGAACAGGGTCTACGGCTACACCTTC.

The sample holds a few counts of this clone. V gene TRBV30 combines with J gene TRBJ2-7, with D perhaps matching TRBD1 (6 bases). Between the trimmed V and J ends, which lost 2 bases and 5 bases, there was a span of 16 bases. The CDR3 is 14 amino acids. In germline, CDR1 is GTSNPN, CDR2 SVGIG (reference sequence). The CDR3 sequence: CAWSRETGPHEQYF. The DNA for the CDR3 is TGTGCCTGGAGTCGCGAGACAGGTCCCCACGAGCAGTACTTC.

This clone was seen a few times. This chain joins TRBV30 and TRBJ1-2, with TRBD1 matching over 8 bases. The CDR3 has 16 residues. CDR1 is GTSNPN and CDR2 is SVGIG in the germline V gene (reference sequence). Germline trimming cut 4 bases from V and 7 bases from J; bases unmatched to any gene: 17. The DNA for the CDR3 is TGTGCCTGGACCAGGTTGGCAGGGGGCGCCGGAAGTGGCTACACCTTC. It is translated as CAWTRLAGGAGSGYTF.

The sample holds a few counts of this clone. Written as DNA, the CDR3 is TGTGCCAGCAGCCAAGAGGGAGGAAGTGAAGCTTTCTTT. Translated, it gives CASSQEGGSEAFF. V and J are TRBV4-2 and TRBJ1-1, with D unclear. This CDR3 has 13 residues. V gave up 0 bases and J gave up 7 bases, with 9 bases separating them. CDR1 and CDR2 (germline): LGHNA, YNFKEQ.

The table lists this clone with a few counts. Other DNA sequences from this sample encode an identical CDR3 as well. The V gene is TRBV5-1, the J gene TRBJ1-1; D gene uncertain. Trimming cost V 0 bases and J 2 bases, with 8 bases left between them. This CDR3 region has 14 residues. Germline assignment: CDR1 SGHRS and CDR2 YFSETQ. DNA of the CDR3: TGCGCCAGCAGCTTGGGACAAAGCAACACTGAAGCTTTCTTT. It yields the protein CASSLGQSNTEAFF.

This clone was recorded a few times. The chain employs TRBV19 and TRBJ1-1, with unresolved D. V shed 7 bases and J shed 2 bases, with 8 bases lying between them. The CDR3 consists of 12 residues. Per the germline V gene, CDR1 is LNHDA and CDR2 is SQIVND (reference sequence). CDR3: CASTAGNTEAFF. CDR3 sequence (DNA): TGTGCCAGTACGGCAGGAAACACTGAAGCTTTCTTT.

This clone was seen just once. This sequence joins TRBV5-1 and TRBJ2-2; no clear D. Germline values: CDR1 SGHRS, CDR2 YFSETQ. V was clipped by 0 bases and J by 4 bases, with 7 bases between them. This CDR3 region has 14 residues. The CDR3 bases are TGCGCCAGCAGCTTGGGAGCTAGCACCGGGGAGCTGTTTTTT. This gives the protein CASSLGASTGELFF.

This chain connects TRBV4-3 to TRBJ1-4, with D possibly matching TRBD1 (6 bases). The CDR3 runs to 16 residues. In germline, CDR1 is LGHNA, CDR2 YSLEER. Trimming removed 0 bases at V and 7 bases at J, with 15 bases between. The CDR3 bases are TGCGCCAGCAGCCAAGATTCAACCAGGGGTGGTGAAAAACTGTTTTTT. This translates into CASSQDSTRGGEKLFF.

The chain recombines TRBV5-4 with TRBJ2-5; D is possibly TRBD2 (6 bases). Germline-derived CDR1 and CDR2 are SGHNT and YYREEE (reference sequence). V was trimmed by 4 bases and J by 3 bases, leaving 16 bases between them. There are 15 residues in the CDR3. Written as DNA, the CDR3 is TGTGCCAGCAGCGGCGGGACTGATTCTAAAGAGACCCAGTACTTC. It encodes CASSGGTDSKETQYF. The full variable domain, its missing parts supplied by reference TRBV5-4 and TRBJ2-5, is ETGVTQSPTHLIKTRGQQVTLRCSSQSGHNTVSWYQQALGQGPQFIFQYYREEENGRGNFPPRFSGLQFPNYSSELNVNALELDDSALYLCASSGGTDSKETQYFGPGTRLLVL.

The chain combines TRBV7-2 with TRBJ2-2; D is perhaps TRBD2 (7 bases). The CDR3 consists of 17 residues. V gave up 7 bases and J gave up 4 bases, with 22 bases separating them. Per germline, CDR1 SGHTA and CDR2 FQGNSA. The CDR3 DNA sequence: TGTGCCAGCACCCTAAGTGGGGGGGCCACGGGCACCGGGGAGCTGTTTTTT. Translation gives CASTLSGGATGTGELFF.

The V call is TRBV7-2, the J call TRBJ2-1; perhaps TRBD2 as D (5 bases). V lost 5 bases, J lost 4 bases, and 12 bases lay in between. The CDR3 consists of 14 residues. Germline V lookup: CDR1 SGHTA, CDR2 FQGNSA. The CDR3 coding sequence is TGTGCCAGCAGCCAAACTAGGGCATACAATGAGCAGTTCTTC. Translating gives CASSQTRAYNEQFF. Variable domain in full (rest from reference TRBV7-2 and TRBJ2-1): GAGVSQSPSNKVTEKGKDVELRCDPISGHTALYWYRQSLGQGLEFLIYFQGNSAPDKSGLPSDRFSAERTGGSVSTLTIQRTQQEDSAVYLCASSQTRAYNEQFFGPGTRLTVL.

This clone was found a few times. This chain uses TRBV14 with TRBJ1-1; 7 nucleotides match TRBD1. The germline gives CDR1 SGHDN, CDR2 FVKESK. V lost 3 bases and J lost 1; bases outside the gene matches: 5. The CDR3 contains 15 residues. The CDR3 DNA reads TGTGCCAGCAGCCAGCGGGGACAGCCGAACACTGAAGCTTTCTTT. Its protein product is CASSQRGQPNTEAFF.

J is TRBJ2-2 and V is TRBV12-5; the D is unclear. The germline gives CDR1 LGHNT, CDR2 FRNRAP. The germline V and J ends were trimmed by 5 bases and 3 bases, with 7 bases remaining between them. This CDR3 contains 13 residues. CDR3 in amino acids: CASGPDYTGELFF. CDR3 bases: TGTGCTAGTGGTCCTGACTACACCGGGGAGCTGTTTTTT.